This entry lists 23 T cell receptor beta chains sequenced from one sample in a study of metastatic and nonmetastatic thyroid tumors. MiXCR re-clonotyped the PCR reads for TCRdb. The sample has roughly 40,000 clones; about 17% are singletons. All patients reached thyroid surgery having received no treatment beforehand. The sequenced material came from blood. The source is a female donor with papillary thyroid cancer or a benign thyroid nodule (not recorded which). Some clones in this sample may be carry-over from other donors' samples.

This clone was found many times. The chain has TRBV6-1 and TRBJ1-6; 7 nucleotides align to TRBD1. The CDR3 has 15 residues. The V segment lost 7 bases and the J segment 0 bases; nucleotides outside the gene matches: 3. CDR1 MNHNS and CDR2 SASEGT come from the germline V gene. CDR3 DNA: TGTGCCAGCACTAGGGACAGCTCCTATAATTCACCCCTCCACTTT. The encoded protein is CASTRDSSYNSPLHF.

J is TRBJ1-3 and V is TRBV6-5; weak D call: TRBD1 (5 bases). The CDR3 is 14 residues long. V lost 7 bases, J lost 6 bases, and 16 bases lay in between. Looked up from germline, CDR1 is MNHEY and CDR2 is SVGAGI. CDR3 region: CASILGARVNTIYF. The CDR3 bases are TGTGCCAGCATTTTAGGGGCGCGAGTAAACACCATATATTTT.

This clone showed up many times. CDR3 residues: CATALTPWGGIEKLFF. The CDR3 DNA follows: TGTGCCACCGCGTTAACCCCTTGGGGGGGAATCGAAAAACTGTTTTTT. The chain is built from TRBV6-1 and TRBJ1-4; D possibly corresponds to TRBD1 (5 bases). The CDR3 sequence is 16 residues long. CDR1 and CDR2 (germline): MNHNS, SASEGT. V was cut by 10 bases and J by 8 bases, with 26 bases left in between.

This clone was counted at least ten times. The chain combines TRBV5-1 with TRBJ1-6; D remains ambiguous. Trimming cost V 0 bases and J 7 bases, with 8 bases left between them. The CDR3 has 14 residues. Germline CDR1 reads SGHRS; CDR2 reads YFSETQ. CDR3 sequence reads: CASSLVDRNSPLHF. The CDR3 nucleotides read TGCGCCAGCAGCTTGGTGGACCGAAATTCACCCCTCCACTTT.

This clone showed up many times. The gene calls are TRBV6-4 and TRBJ1-5; TRBD1 is a possible D gene (6 bases). Trimming took off 4 bases at V and 7 bases at J, with 11 bases between the two ends. CDR3 length equals 13 residues. Germline V gene sequence: CDR1 MRHNA, CDR2 SNTAGT. The CDR3: CASSVKQGQPQHF. CDR3 nucleotide sequence: TGTGCCAGCAGTGTAAAGCAGGGGCAGCCCCAGCATTTT.

The sample holds a few counts of this clone. The V call is TRBV12-3 or TRBV12-4, the J call TRBJ2-2, with 10 bases matching TRBD2. The CDR3 is made up of 14 amino acids. Unmatched junction bases numbered 4, after V lost 4 bases and J lost 8 bases. The DNA for the CDR3 is TGTGCCAGCAGTTATCTAGCGGGAGAGGGGGAGCTGTTTTTT. Amino acids: CASSYLAGEGELFF.

This clone was seen repeatedly, ten times or more. This sequence may be a read error, since a much larger clone differs from it by one base. The V gene is TRBV12-3 or TRBV12-4, the J gene TRBJ1-1, with no clear D. The CDR3 contains 13 residues. Trimming pared 6 bases from V and 4 bases from J, leaving 12 bases between. The CDR3 nucleotides read TGTGCCAGCAGGGGCACAGATAGCACTGAAGCTTTCTTT. Translated: CASRGTDSTEAFF.

The table lists this clone with a few counts. Other DNA sequences from this sample encode an identical CDR3 as well. The chain is built from TRBV12-3 or TRBV12-4 and TRBJ2-1; the match to TRBD1 covers 11 bases. After removal of 8 bases from V and 8 bases from J, the junction contained 14 bases not matched to a gene. The CDR3 consists of 16 residues. This CDR3 is CASSISTGQGGDEQFF. The CDR3 DNA is TGTGCCAGCTCTATCAGCACGGGACAGGGGGGTGATGAGCAGTTCTTC.

Ten or more counts support this clone. DNA for the CDR3: TGTGCCAGCAGTCAGGACACGTATGGCTACACCTTC. This sequence encodes CASSQDTYGYTF. This sequence joins TRBV6-1 and TRBJ1-2, with D possibly being TRBD1 (5 bases). This CDR3 region has 12 residues. V was trimmed by 5 bases and J by 5 bases, leaving 9 bases between them. The V gene's germline CDR1 is MNHNS and CDR2 SASEGT.

Only a few counts were recorded for this clone. It may be a read error: a sequence one base away is much more abundant. The chain has TRBV29-1 and TRBJ1-1, with TRBD1 matching over 11 bases. Germline V gene lookup returns CDR1 SQVTM and CDR2 ANQGSEA. The CDR3 loop spans 13 amino acids. The ends lost 8 bases at V and 5 bases at J; junction bases unmatched: 7. The chain's CDR3 is CSSRTGGATEAFF. The CDR3 nucleotides read TGCAGCTCTCGGACAGGGGGCGCGACTGAAGCTTTCTTT.

The chain carries TRBV11-1 and TRBJ2-6; D gene ambiguous. V was clipped by 1 base and J by 7 bases, with 17 bases between them. CDR3 length: 17 residues. Germline assignment: CDR1 SGHAT and CDR2 FQDESV (reference sequence). The CDR3 coding sequence is TGTGCCAGCAGCTTAGTTACCAGACCCTCTTGTGCCAACGTCCTGACTTTC. Its protein product is CASSLVTRPSCANVLTF.

This clone was counted ten times or more. Additional DNA sequences in this sample encode the identical CDR3. The chain recombines TRBV6-1 with TRBJ2-5; D tentatively fits TRBD1 or TRBD2 (5 bases each). Between the trimmed V and J ends, which lost 5 bases and 7 bases, there was a span of 11 bases. The CDR3 length is 12 residues. CDR1 is MNHNS and CDR2 is SASEGT in the germline V gene. CDR3: CASSPRGATQYF. CDR3 sequence (DNA): TGTGCCAGCAGTCCGAGGGGTGCGACCCAGTACTTC.

This clone is medium-sized (0.01 to 0.1%). The same CDR3 can be traced to other DNA sequences in this sample. The chain has TRBV27 and TRBJ2-7, with 9 bases fitting TRBD2. The V and J ends lost 6 bases and 4 bases, in that order; junction bases with no gene match: 7. The CDR3 consists of 14 residues. CDR1 and CDR2 from the germline V gene are MNHEY and SMNVEV (reference sequence). The CDR3 nucleotides are TGTGCCAGCAGGATAGCGGGAGCGGTATACGAGCAGTACTTC. Its translation: CASRIAGAVYEQYF.

This chain uses TRBV6-2 or TRBV6-3 with TRBJ1-6; D unclear. This CDR3 region has 12 residues. Germline CDR1 reads MNHEY; CDR2 reads SVGEGT. With 5 bases removed from V and 9 bases from J, the gap between germline ends came to 8 bases. This CDR3 is CASSPVTSPLHF. The CDR3, as DNA: TGTGCCAGCAGTCCCGTAACTTCACCCCTCCACTTT.

This clone appeared many times. The V call is TRBV2, the J call TRBJ2-5; TRBD2 agrees at 13 bases. This CDR3 has 14 residues. The germline V gene encodes CDR1 SNHLY and CDR2 FYNNEI. J was trimmed by 8 bases and V by 7 bases; bases with no gene match: 7. The CDR3 protein is CASKRTSGSETQYF. Here the CDR3 DNA reads TGTGCCAGCAAGAGGACTAGCGGGAGTGAAACCCAGTACTTC.

This clone was counted many times. The V and J genes are TRBV11-3 and TRBJ2-1; the D is unclear. This CDR3 is 11 amino acids long. Germline CDR1 is SGHNT and CDR2 is YENEEA. The V gene lost 1 base and the J gene lost 7 bases, with 2 bases spanning the gap. CDR3 in amino acids: CASSLGNEQFF. CDR3 DNA: TGTGCCAGCAGCTTAGGGAATGAGCAGTTCTTC.

This clone was seen repeatedly, ten times or more. The CDR3 DNA sequence: TGTGCCAGCAGGAATCAGATCTCTGGGGCCAACGTCCTGACTTTC. Protein sequence: CASRNQISGANVLTF. This chain joins TRBV7-9 and TRBJ2-6; D is uncertain. Trimming took 6 bases from V and 0 from J, leaving 9 bases between them. The V gene's germline CDR1 is SEHNR and CDR2 FQNEAQ (reference sequence). CDR3 size: 15 residues. The entire variable domain, with the rest obtained from reference TRBV7-9 and TRBJ2-6, is as follows: DTGVSQNPRHKITKRGQNVTFRCDPISEHNRLYWYRQTLGQGPEFLTYFQNEAQLEKSRLLSDRFSAERPKGSFSTLEIQRTEQGDSAMYLCASRNQISGANVLTFGAGSRLTVL.

In this sample, this clone turned up many times. The rearrangement links TRBV10-2 to TRBJ2-4; D unresolved. Deletions cut 0 bases from V and 9 bases from J, with 9 bases between. CDR1 and CDR2 (germline): WSHSY, SAAADI. The CDR3 totals 13 residues. The CDR3 reads CASSESSTPIQYF. CDR3 DNA sequence: TGCGCCAGCAGTGAGTCGTCGACACCCATTCAGTACTTC.

The chain recombines TRBV11-2 with TRBJ1-4; no clear D. This CDR3 comprises 14 residues. CDR1 is SGHAT, CDR2 FQNNGV, per germline. Trimming stripped 3 bases from V and 7 bases from J, with 12 bases between. The CDR3 nucleotides read TGTGCCAGCAGCTTTGTTATCCCGACTGAAAAACTGTTTTTT. Its translation is CASSFVIPTEKLFF. Combining the CDR3 with reference TRBV11-2 and TRBJ1-4 gives the whole variable domain EAGVAQSPRYKIIEKRQSVAFWCNPISGHATLYWYQQILGQGPKLLIQFQNNGVVDDSQLPKDRFSAERLKGVDSTLKIQPAKLEDSAVYLCASSFVIPTEKLFFGSGTQLSVL.

This clone was seen repeatedly, ten times or more. The chain couples TRBV20-1 to TRBJ2-7, with TRBD1 identical over 8 bases. The trim removed 6 bases at V and 2 bases at J, leaving 6 bases unmatched. CDR1 is DFQATT, CDR2 SNEGSKA, per germline (reference sequence). The length of the CDR3 is 13 residues. CDR3 sequence reads: CSARGRDTYEQYF. The CDR3 DNA follows: TGCAGTGCCAGGGGGCGGGACACCTACGAGCAGTACTTC.

This clone was detected many times. The chain employs TRBV5-6 and TRBJ2-7; tentatively, D is TRBD2 (5 bases). The germline gives CDR1 SGHDT, CDR2 YYEEEE. Trimming stripped 2 bases from V and 0 bases from J, with 9 bases between. The CDR3 extends over 14 amino acids. CDR3 DNA sequence: TGTGCCAGCAGCTTACGGGAAAGCTCCTACGAGCAGTACTTC. As protein: CASSLRESSYEQYF.

The genes are TRBV6-1 and TRBJ2-3; the D gene is possibly TRBD2 (5 bases). Germline V gene sequence: CDR1 MNHNS, CDR2 SASEGT. Trimming removed 8 bases from V and 1 base from J, with 13 bases in between. The length of the CDR3 is 14 residues. CDR3 in amino acids: CASVRAGGTDTQYF. The CDR3 region has the DNA TGTGCCAGCGTGAGGGCGGGTGGCACAGATACGCAGTATTTT.

This clone was counted at least ten times. The chain couples TRBV5-1 to TRBJ2-3; no definite D call. V gave up 4 bases and J gave up 0 bases, with 3 bases separating them. The CDR3 totals 12 residues. The germline V gene encodes CDR1 SGHRS and CDR2 YFSETQ. CDR3 loop: CASSVSTDTQYF. The CDR3 bases are TGCGCCAGCAGCGTGAGCACAGATACGCAGTATTTT.